One and the same sample provided the 32 T cell receptor beta chains below, sequenced in a study of control samples from healthy donors and cancer patients. The table came from immunoSEQ multiplex PCR; TCRdb's copy has only in-frame clones and leaves some out. The table shows 150,000 to 200,000 clones, with approximately 94% occurring only once. Specimen: blood. The receptor source for this set is a woman aged 18-35 years in good health.

V and J are TRBV7-2 and TRBJ2-2; D possibly corresponds to TRBD2 (6 bases). V was clipped by 5 bases and J by 6 bases, with 10 bases between them. There are 13 residues in the CDR3. CDR1 and CDR2 (germline): SGHTA, FQGNSA. The CDR3 sequence: CASSRRDSGELFF. CDR3 nucleotides: TGTGCCAGCAGCCGGCGGGACTCCGGGGAGCTGTTTTTT.

The chain is built from TRBV3-1 (or the pseudogene TRBV3-2) and TRBJ1-3; D gene unclear. V lost 0 bases, J lost 6 bases, and 3 bases lay in between. The CDR3 covers 12 residues. Germline loops: CDR1 LGHDT, CDR2 YNNKEL (reference sequence). CDR3 coding DNA: TGTGCCAGCAGCCAAGATGAAAACACCATATATTTT. Its protein is CASSQDENTIYF.

This rearrangement joins TRBV4-1 to TRBJ1-2, with D uncertain. Germline lookup yields CDR1 MGHRA and CDR2 YSYEKL. This CDR3 is built from 14 residues. V was shortened by 1 base and J by 6 bases, with 12 bases between the two germline ends. DNA for the CDR3: TGCGCCAGCAGCCAAGTTTCCCCCCCCAATGGCTACACCTTC. This sequence encodes CASSQVSPPNGYTF.

This sequence joins TRBV3-1 (or the pseudogene TRBV3-2) and TRBJ1-2, with D unclear. Germline CDR1 LGHDT, CDR2 YNNKEL (reference sequence). V was pared by 2 bases and J by 8 bases, with 9 bases between. This CDR3 has 12 residues. The CDR3 nucleotides read TGTGCCAGCAGCCAATCATCTAGAGGCTACACCTTC. Its protein product is CASSQSSRGYTF.

This rearrangement joins TRBV9 to TRBJ1-2, with 7 bases lining up with TRBD1. The germline gives CDR1 SGDLS, CDR2 YYNGEE. V gave up 3 bases and J gave up 7 bases; unmatched junction bases: 6. The CDR3 has 13 amino acids. Here the CDR3 DNA reads TGTGCCAGCAGCGAGAGACAGGGAAGTGGCTACACCTTC. It codes for CASSERQGSGYTF.

The chain couples TRBV9 to TRBJ1-6, with D unresolved. Trimming stripped 0 bases from V and 13 bases from J, with 11 bases between. This CDR3 has 13 amino acids. CDR1 and CDR2 from the germline V gene are SGDLS and YYNGEE. This chain's CDR3 is CASSVDLARPLHF. The CDR3 DNA reads TGTGCCAGCAGCGTAGATCTGGCCCGCCCCCTCCACTTT.

About this clone itself: One end of the junction is discordant with germline, which a read error may explain. The rearrangement joins TRBV7-7 to TRBJ2-3; 7 bases agree with TRBD2. The CDR3 extends over 17 amino acids. Germline CDR1 reads SSHAT; CDR2 reads FNYEAQ (reference sequence). The CDR3, as DNA: TGTGCTAGCAGCTTAGCGGGTGCGGGTTCCATCACAGATACGCAGTATTTT. It codes for CASSLAGAGSITDTQYF.

The J gene is TRBJ1-1, the V gene TRBV6-2 or TRBV6-3; D remains ambiguous. V shed 2 bases and J shed 3 bases, with 16 bases lying between them. In germline, CDR1 is MNHEY, CDR2 SVGEGT. This CDR3 is 16 amino acids long. The CDR3: CASSYAVNGGDTEAFF. The CDR3 DNA is TGTGCCAGCAGTTACGCTGTCAACGGAGGAGACACTGAAGCTTTCTTT.

The chain couples TRBV19 to TRBJ2-1; TRBD2 matches at 9 bases. V was pared by 1 base and J by 7 bases, with 5 bases of the junction left unmatched. The CDR3 is made up of 15 amino acids. CDR1 and CDR2 (germline): LNHDA, SQIVND (reference sequence). CDR3 DNA sequence: TGTGCCAGTAGTATAGTAGCGGGGGCCCGGAATGAGCAGTTCTTC. As protein: CASSIVAGARNEQFF.

The chain recombines TRBV7-3 with TRBJ2-5, with D unresolved. Trimming took off 5 bases at V and 4 bases at J, with 17 bases between the two ends. CDR3 length: 15 residues. Germline loops: CDR1 SGHTA, CDR2 FQGTGA. The CDR3 reads CASSPQLGRGETQYF. The CDR3 DNA reads TGTGCCAGCAGCCCCCAGCTCGGGCGTGGAGAGACCCAGTACTTC.

The chain uses TRBV5-6 and TRBJ1-2; maybe TRBD1 (5 bases). The CDR3 length is 15 residues. The germline V gene encodes CDR1 SGHDT and CDR2 YYEEEE. The germline V and J ends were trimmed by 0 bases and 9 bases, with 18 bases remaining between them. The CDR3 region has the DNA TGTGCCAGCAGCTTGGGGGACCCCATCCCATATCGCTACACCTTC. Protein product: CASSLGDPIPYRYTF. The whole variable domain, filled in from reference TRBV5-6 and TRBJ1-2, reads DAGVTQSPTHLIKTRGQQVTLRCSPKSGHDTVSWYQQALGQGPQFIFQYYEEEERQRGNFPDRFSGHQFPNYSSELNVNALLLGDSALYLCASSLGDPIPYRYTFGSGTRLTVV.

The V gene is TRBV24-1, the J gene TRBJ1-2; D gene ambiguous. The V end lost 5 bases, the J end lost 6 bases, and 9 bases lay between the germline ends. CDR3 length: 12 amino acids. The germline CDR1 and CDR2 sequences are KGHDR and SFDVKD. The CDR3 bases are TGTGCCACCAGTGGTCCGGGGAATGGCTACACCTTC. Encoded protein: CATSGPGNGYTF.

This rearrangement joins TRBV7-9 to TRBJ1-2; D is undetermined. Germline CDR1 and CDR2: SEHNR and FQNEAQ (reference sequence). This CDR3 has 17 residues. The ends were cut back, 6 bases at V and 4 bases at J, with 24 bases in the middle. For the CDR3, the DNA is TGTGCCAGCAGTCGAGAATTAGAGGGAGGTAGGATCTATGGCTACACCTTC. This translates into CASSRELEGGRIYGYTF.

The chain combines TRBV19 with TRBJ2-1; D unclear. V shed 3 bases and J shed 8 bases, with 8 bases lying between them. Germline CDR1 reads LNHDA; CDR2 reads SQIVND (reference sequence). The CDR3 totals 12 residues. This chain's CDR3 is CASSMRYDEQFF. CDR3 sequence (DNA): TGTGCCAGTAGTATGCGATACGATGAGCAGTTCTTC.

The J gene is TRBJ1-4, the V gene TRBV6-6; the D is unclear. Germline V lookup: CDR1 MNHNY, CDR2 SVGAGI (reference sequence). V lost 7 bases and J 7 bases, leaving 10 bases between the germline ends. The CDR3 totals 12 residues. This CDR3 reads CASNRPTEKLFF. The CDR3 region has the DNA TGTGCCAGCAATCGACCTACTGAAAAACTGTTTTTT.

The chain joins TRBV3-1 (or the pseudogene TRBV3-2) to TRBJ2-5; no reliable D call. From germline, CDR1 is LGHDT and CDR2 YNNKEL (reference sequence). This CDR3 has 13 residues. Trimming pared 7 bases from V and 7 bases from J, leaving 16 bases between. CDR3 amino acids: CASTDHIDGTQYF. The CDR3 nucleotides read TGTGCCAGCACCGACCACATAGACGGGACCCAGTACTTC.

The V gene is TRBV12-3 or TRBV12-4, the J gene TRBJ2-3; D gene unclear. This CDR3 contains 13 residues. Between the trimmed V and J ends, which lost 4 bases and 3 bases, there was a span of 8 bases. The DNA for the CDR3 is TGTGCCAGCAGTTCCCCAGAGACAGATACGCAGTATTTT. Its translation: CASSSPETDTQYF.

The rearrangement uses TRBV28 and TRBJ1-6; D call uncertain. CDR1 and CDR2 from the germline V gene are MDHEN and SYDVKM. V dropped 4 bases and J dropped 0 bases, with 16 bases sitting between them. This CDR3 is 18 amino acids long. DNA for the CDR3: TGTGCCAGCAGTTCCTCAGGACGTACGAGCTCCTATAATTCACCCCTCCACTTT. Translated: CASSSSGRTSSYNSPLHF.

This sequence joins TRBV29-1 and TRBJ2-7; 8 bases line up with TRBD2. The V segment lost 0 bases and the J segment 4 bases; nucleotides outside the gene matches: 8. The germline CDR1 and CDR2 sequences are SQVTM and ANQGSEA. The CDR3 loop spans 15 amino acids. This CDR3 reads CSVEDLSTSGYEQYF. The CDR3 region has the DNA TGCAGCGTTGAAGATCTTTCCACTAGCGGATACGAGCAGTACTTC.

This clone showed up just once. The rearrangement joins TRBV25-1 to TRBJ2-2; possible D gene TRBD2, 6 bases. CDR3 length: 15 amino acids. Trimming shortened V by 0 bases and J by 2 bases, and 7 bases separated the two germline ends. The V gene's germline CDR1 is MGHDK and CDR2 SYGVNS. The CDR3 here is CASSEYGGNTGELFF. The CDR3 DNA reads TGTGCCAGCAGTGAATACGGGGGAAACACCGGGGAGCTGTTTTTT.

V and J are TRBV5-8 and TRBJ2-5, with D perhaps TRBD1 (6 bases). Deletions cut 7 bases from V and 0 bases from J, with 31 bases between. CDR1 and CDR2 (germline): SGHTS, YDEGEE. There are 20 residues in the CDR3. In nucleotides, the CDR3 is TGTGCCAGCCGCTCCGCGAATCCAGGGGATAATTATTGGTACCAAGAGACCCAGTACTTC. Amino acids: CASRSANPGDNYWYQETQYF.

The chain recombines TRBV7-9 with TRBJ2-1; D may be TRBD1 (6 bases). CDR3 length: 15 residues. V lost 4 bases, J lost 3 bases, and 13 bases lay in between. The germline CDR1 and CDR2 sequences are SEHNR and FQNEAQ (reference sequence). CDR3 bases: TGTGCCAGCAGCTCCCGACAGGACGGCTACAATGAGCAGTTCTTC. Amino acids: CASSSRQDGYNEQFF.

The rearrangement uses TRBV5-4 and TRBJ1-3; a possible D gene is TRBD1 (6 bases). The CDR3 totals 16 residues. Germline values: CDR1 SGHNT, CDR2 YYREEE (reference sequence). Trimming removed 4 bases from V and 4 bases from J, with 18 bases in between. Here the CDR3 reads CASSPTPGDTGNTIYF. The CDR3 region has the DNA TGTGCCAGCAGCCCAACTCCAGGGGATACGGGAAACACCATATATTTT.

The chain joins TRBV7-2 to TRBJ2-2, with TRBD2 matching over 9 bases. Germline V CDR1 and CDR2: SGHTA, FQGNSA. This CDR3 is 19 amino acids long. The trim removed 4 bases at V and 5 bases at J, leaving 17 bases unmatched. Written as DNA, the CDR3 is TGTGCCAGCAGCTACCCCCCCCTTTTCGCGGGAGGGCCTACCGGGGAGCTGTTTTTT. Its translation: CASSYPPLFAGGPTGELFF.

The chain recombines TRBV5-4 with TRBJ2-7; tentatively, D is TRBD2 (7 bases). V lost 4 bases to trimming and J lost 5 bases, with 16 bases between them. This CDR3 region has 14 residues. Looked up from germline, CDR1 is SGHNT and CDR2 is YYREEE (reference sequence). CDR3 protein: CASSVVGGADEQYF. The CDR3 DNA reads as TGTGCCAGCAGCGTCGTGGGGGGGGCGGACGAGCAGTACTTC.

This chain uses TRBV7-2 with TRBJ2-3; D not certain. The ends were cut back, 4 bases at V and 4 bases at J, with 15 bases in the middle. Germline V gives CDR1 SGHTA, CDR2 FQGNSA. The CDR3 covers 15 residues. CDR3 sequence (DNA): TGTGCCAGCAGCTCCCGTTCTTGGCGGCCAGATACGCAGTATTTT. It codes for CASSSRSWRPDTQYF.

The rearrangement links TRBV6-5 to TRBJ2-5, with unresolved D. Trimming left V 7 bases short and J 3 bases short, with 6 bases between. Germline CDR1 reads MNHEY; CDR2 reads SVGAGI. CDR3 length equals 11 residues. The CDR3 protein is CASTTEETQYF. The CDR3 coding sequence is TGTGCCAGCACTACAGAAGAGACCCAGTACTTC.

The gene calls are TRBV27 and TRBJ2-1; D not certain. The CDR3 totals 10 residues. V was shortened by 8 bases and J by 3 bases, with 2 bases between the two germline ends. Germline V CDR1 and CDR2: MNHEY, SMNVEV (reference sequence). CDR3 region: CASGYNEQFF. CDR3 in DNA: TGTGCCAGCGGCTACAATGAGCAGTTCTTC.

The chain joins TRBV28 to TRBJ1-2; D unresolved. The CDR3 extends over 12 amino acids. Trimming took off 5 bases at V and 1 base at J, with 5 bases between the two ends. Germline values: CDR1 MDHEN, CDR2 SYDVKM. CDR3 amino acids: CASSTYNYGYTF. CDR3 DNA sequence: TGTGCCAGCAGTACTTATAACTATGGCTACACCTTC.

J is TRBJ2-7 and V is TRBV28; 15 bases fit TRBD2. Germline V CDR1 and CDR2: MDHEN, SYDVKM. CDR3 length: 19 residues. V shed 3 bases and J 7 bases; nucleotides not matched to a gene: 16. This chain's CDR3 is CASSLALPGTSGRSREQYF. Here the CDR3 DNA reads TGTGCCAGCAGTTTGGCCCTCCCCGGGACTAGCGGGAGGTCAAGGGAGCAGTACTTC. The complete variable domain, with remaining parts taken from reference TRBV28 and TRBJ2-7, reads DVKVTQSSRYLVKRTGEKVFLECVQDMDHENMFWYRQDPGLGLRLIYFSYDVKMKEKGDIPEGYSVSREKKERFSLILESASTNQTSMYLCASSLALPGTSGRSREQYFGPGTRLTVT.

Of note for this clone: This sample also contains other DNA sequences that code for the same CDR3. The V call is TRBV27, the J call TRBJ2-7; D might be TRBD2 (5 bases). The germline V and J ends were trimmed by 3 bases and 4 bases, with 7 bases remaining between them. CDR1 and CDR2 from the germline V gene are MNHEY and SMNVEV (reference sequence). The CDR3 has 12 residues. CDR3 sequence: CASSLTGYEQYF. As DNA, the CDR3 is TGTGCCAGCAGTTTGACGGGGTACGAGCAGTACTTC.

This chain links TRBV9 with TRBJ2-1; unclear D gene. Germline lookup yields CDR1 SGDLS and CDR2 YYNGEE. V lost 0 bases and J 6 bases, leaving 7 bases between the germline ends. The CDR3 loop spans 13 amino acids. CDR3 in amino acids: CASSVGTINEQFF. The CDR3 DNA follows: TGTGCCAGCAGCGTAGGGACCATCAATGAGCAGTTCTTC.